The entry below describes one TCR beta chain. This clonotype appeared many times. Its antigen is not yet known. No base quality values were provided; no much bigger clone lies one nucleotide off. This specimen's time point label, interpreted: newly diagnosed GD, antithyroid drugs for less than 3 months. For both TCR sequencing and RNA sequencing, RNA was extracted from PBMCs in TRIzol. The diagnosis of Graves' disease followed American Thyroid Association guidelines. Recruitment of patients was carried out at an endocrinology department in Xi'an, China. Each patient gave approximately 9 milliliters of peripheral blood, collected in an EDTA anticoagulant tube. Ficoll Paque Plus density gradient separation was used to isolate PBMCs, and no further T cell sorting was performed. RNA quality was checked with an Agilent 2100 Bioanalyzer and agarose gel, and concentration with a NanoDrop 2000. This entry comes from a study of regulatory T cells in long-lasting Graves disease (dated by TCRdb to 2020 to 2022). Describing the broader study: Patients with newly diagnosed Graves' disease had been on antithyroid drugs for under 3 months. A total of about 33 samples underwent TCR sequencing, from 13 patients with persistent Graves' disease and approximately 20 patients with newly diagnosed Graves' disease. The study was registered as a clinical trial and conducted in China. Peripheral blood TCR sequencing and RNA sequencing compared persistent Graves' disease patients with newly diagnosed Graves' disease patients.

The full study reports these points: Only peripheral blood was studied, because thyroid tissue, the primary lesion, was inaccessible. Persistent Graves' disease patients showed lower TCR Shannon entropy and fewer highly expanded clones than newly diagnosed patients, suggesting clonal expansion. The small sample size was acknowledged by the authors as a limitation that may reduce accuracy. A larger number of public clonotypes was shared among persistent patients (around 2,500) than among newly diagnosed patients (around 970). Sequencing and analysis were restricted to the TCR beta chain.

The receptor library was made with multiplex PCR. Sequenced on an Illumina HiSeq 4000. CDR3 regions were amplified by Arm-PCR with iRepertoire HTBI primers to construct TCR beta libraries. Before sequencing, the PCR products went through gel purification. The original methods were these. Gene usage analysis of CDR3 amino acid clonotypes used the roughly 62 TRBV and around 13 TRBJ segments found across samples. Filtered high-quality paired reads were merged into contigs using COPE and FqMerger. BLAST was used to align contigs to IMGT TRBV, TRBD and TRBJ reference genes, with CDR3 defined following IMGT. Highly expanded clones were defined as clonotypes with a frequency above 0.1%. Shannon entropy served as the measure of repertoire diversity, while the Gini coefficient captured V-J evenness. Clonotypes shared by more than one individual were considered public. TCRdb reran the public reads through fastp at Q25 and MiXCR, keeping productive beta chains. CDR3 protein sequences are deduplicated, and each keeps its most common genes and DNA. What appears here as the V and J calls and clone size reflects TCRdb's work, not the paper's. This sample comprises 680,000 or so distinct CDR3 sequences, around 17% of them detected only once. In total, the top ten clones hold approximately 18% of the sample.

The same data also contributed to another study, on T cells in Graves' hyperthyroidism and ophthalmopathy. The second paper states: Stable Graves' hyperthyroidism was defined as no progression to ophthalmopathy during 18 months of follow-up. Hyperthyroidism patients were newly diagnosed, had a disease duration of under 2 months, and were aged 18 to 65 years. Any patient with an uncontrolled infection, another autoimmune disease, pregnancy or lactation was excluded. Diagnoses were established on the basis of clinical symptoms, serum thyroxine and TRAb, thyroid ultrasound, and orbital computed tomography. The first round of RT-PCR for the TCR CDR3 was performed with the HTBI primer set and the Qiagen OneStep RT-PCR kit. Most expanded thyroid clonotypes (frequency above 0.001) were also detected in blood, suggesting blood repertoires may reflect thyroid immune responses. In cross-validation, a model built on a 13 V-J signature told ophthalmopathy apart from stable hyperthyroidism with 87.88% sensitivity and approximately 81% specificity, and in testing the same model reached 80%/75%. In validation, progression to ophthalmopathy was predicted by the model with more than 65% sensitivity and roughly 76% specificity, a median of approximately 6.5 months before onset. TCR V-J signatures able to tell the groups apart were searched for in a discovery cohort of 100 patients, of whom under 45 had Graves' ophthalmopathy and around 57 had stable Graves' hyperthyroidism. An independent validation cohort of about 20 hyperthyroidism patients and about 16 patients who later progressed to ophthalmopathy tested prospective prediction of ophthalmopathy. The roughly 100 discovery patients were randomly divided into training and test sets at a 7:3 ratio. The study also compared thyroid tissue and blood T-cell repertoires from more than 5 Graves' hyperthyroidism patients. Following sampling, methimazole starting at 30 mg daily was given to hyperthyroidism patients, and high-dose intravenous methylprednisolone was given to ophthalmopathy patients. The libraries were constructed in a second round of multiplex PCR and then size-selected and purified. Sequencing of the libraries was done on an Illumina HiSeq2000 using paired-end 100 bp reads. SOAPnuke was used to process the raw data, removing reads that contained adapters or uncalled bases, had a mean Phred below 15, or lacked an exact match to the constant primer or identifier. High-quality paired reads were merged with COPE v1.2.5, and unique nucleotide sequences were defined as clonotypes. MiTCR v1.1 was used to align the clonotypes against IMGT TRBV, TRBD and TRBJ reference segments. Analysis was restricted to V-J combinations with a frequency above 0.0001, which covered roughly 99% of repertoires. A TCS score was defined as the ratio of F50 (clonal expansion) to E x V (chaos), with BLOSUM62-based TCRdist applied between CDR3 peptides within each V-J. Welch's t-statistics and random forest reduced just over 500 V-J features to roughly 13, which were used in a naive Bayes classifier (R e1071). Sample size was not statistically predetermined, and investigators were not blinded to group allocation. TCR Vbeta CDR3 sequencing of roughly 140 peripheral blood samples (under 45 ophthalmopathy, over 70 hyperthyroidism and roughly 17 progressor patients) is reported in the paper.

This clonotype originated in a woman aged 25 to 39 with Graves disease. Donor details come from another sample of the same person, matched by shared clones. Sequences were derived from peripheral blood mononuclear cells (PBMCs), sampled at new diagnosis, from a patient treated with antithyroid drugs.

In nucleotide form, the sequence is TGTGCCAGCAGTTCCCCCAGACAGGGGAGGGGAGAGACCCAGTACTTC. This is translated as CASSSPRQGRGETQYF. The V gene is TRBV27 and the J gene is TRBJ2-5, and TRBD1 may be the D gene, going by 8 matching bases. From the cysteine through the phenylalanine, the CDR3 covers 16 amino acids. CDR3 DNA only is kept here, 48 bases in frame from base 1. V loses 4 bases of germline sequence and J loses 4 bases, and the interval between the two ends is 19 bases. CDR1 and CDR2 were assigned from the germline V gene (reference sequence) as MNHEY and SMNVEV.